These T cell receptor beta chains were read from a single sample in a study of radiation and T cells in renal cell carcinoma. Sequencing was performed with immunoSEQ multiplex PCR; in TCRdb, only in-frame clones are kept and a portion is missing. The top ten hold 9.4% of the sample, which has around 81,000 clones, 70% to 90% seen once. The specimen comprised blood, sampled from a patient whose treatment included radiotherapy and nephrectomy. Every receptor here comes from a man between 45 and 60 years old with renal cell carcinoma. Both conserved end residues are part of each CDR3. The D gene is left open where the match is weak. Size is omitted from some rows. Given values are once, few, many or a class for expanded clones.

V	size	D	J	CDR3	DNA
TRBV7-9	-	TRBD2	TRBJ2-7	CASSSLTSGSEGQYF	TGTGCCAGCAGTTCACTGACTAGCGGGAGTGAGGGGCAGTACTTC
TRBV6-1	-	TRBD1	TRBJ2-7	CASSEGTGIYEQYF	TGTGCCAGCAGTGAAGGGACAGGTATCTACGAGCAGTACTTC
TRBV28	-	-	TRBJ1-1	CASSLQGIGTEAFF	TGTGCCAGCAGCCTCCAGGGAATTGGGACTGAAGCTTTCTTT
TRBV9	-	-	TRBJ2-3	CASSSRLDTQYF	TGTGCCAGCAGCTCCCGATTAGATACGCAGTATTTT
TRBV5-1	-	-	TRBJ1-1	CASSEQGWVTEAFF	TGCGCCAGCAGCGAACAGGGTTGGGTCACTGAAGCTTTCTTT
TRBV21-1	-	-	TRBJ2-7	CASSKRCSNSYEQYF	TGTGCCAGCAGCAAAAGATGCAGTAACTCCTACGAGCAGTACTTC
TRBV27	-	-	TRBJ1-2	CASRVRGSTLYGYTF	TGTGCCAGCAGGGTCAGGGGCTCCACCCTCTATGGCTACACCTTC
TRBV10-1	-	TRBD2	TRBJ2-1	CASSFRREPPYNEQFF	TGCGCCAGCAGTTTTAGGCGGGAGCCCCCCTACAATGAGCAGTTCTTC
TRBV6-6	many	TRBD1	TRBJ2-7	CASSGTGGHEQYF	TGTGCCAGCAGTGGCACAGGGGGCCACGAGCAGTACTTC
TRBV4-2	-	TRBD2	TRBJ2-5	CASSLKASGGGGYEAQYF	TGTGCCAGCAGCCTCAAGGCTAGCGGGGGGGGTGGTTATGAGGCCCAGTACTTC
TRBV30	-	-	TRBJ1-1	CAWTPSGAGMLTEAFF	TGTGCCTGGACCCCGTCAGGGGCAGGGATGCTCACTGAAGCTTTCTTT
TRBV7-8	once	-	TRBJ1-3	CASSYRGSGNTIYF	TGTGCCAGCTCCTACCGAGGCTCTGGAAACACCATATATTTT
TRBV19	few	-	TRBJ1-1	CASSIRWEEGTEAFF	TGTGCCAGTAGTATAAGGTGGGAGGAGGGCACTGAAGCTTTCTTT
TRBV5-4	-	-	TRBJ1-1	CASSLYSGRMNTEAFF	TGTGCCAGCAGCCTTTATTCTGGACGGATGAACACTGAAGCTTTCTTT
TRBV19	-	TRBD2	TRBJ2-5	CASSTLAGDETQYF	TGTGCCAGTAGTACCCTAGCGGGAGATGAGACCCAGTACTTC
TRBV7-9	-	-	TRBJ2-7	CASSSPAGYEQYF	TGTGCCAGCAGCTCTCCCGCAGGTTACGAGCAGTACTTC
TRBV6-6	-	TRBD2	TRBJ2-2	CASSFLAGGLGGELFF	TGTGCCAGCAGTTTTCTAGCGGGGGGCCTTGGCGGGGAGCTGTTTTTT
TRBV7-9	-	TRBD1	TRBJ2-5	CASSSGQGMVETQYF	TGTGCCAGCAGCTCCGGACAGGGGATGGTAGAGACCCAGTACTTC
TRBV5-4	once	TRBD2	TRBJ2-1	CASRRIGTSGDNEQFF	TGTGCCAGCAGACGAATCGGGACTAGCGGGGACAATGAGCAGTTCTTC
TRBV30	-	TRBD1	TRBJ2-2	CAWNPGTGGDGELFF	TGTGCCTGGAACCCGGGGACAGGGGGGGACGGGGAGCTGTTTTTT
TRBV29-1	-	-	TRBJ2-7	CSVSWDKGYEQYF	TGCAGCGTTTCATGGGACAAAGGCTACGAGCAGTACTTC
TRBV7-9	-	TRBD1	TRBJ1-1	CASSLEGTGYLGAEAFF	TGTGCCAGCAGCTTAGAAGGGACAGGGTATCTCGGGGCTGAAGCTTTCTTT
TRBV6-5	-	TRBD1	TRBJ1-1	CASSYALQGGDTEAFF	TGTGCCAGCAGTTACGCACTACAGGGGGGGGACACTGAAGCTTTCTTT
TRBV9	-	-	TRBJ2-7	CASSVGSSTSYEQYF	TGTGCCAGCAGCGTAGGATCTTCCACCTCCTACGAGCAGTACTTC
TRBV5-1	-	-	TRBJ2-5	CASSLVSPVETQYF	TGCGCCAGCAGCTTAGTCTCCCCTGTAGAGACCCAGTACTTC
TRBV4-1	-	-	TRBJ2-5	CASSQDQSAQETQYF	TGCGCCAGCAGCCAAGATCAGAGCGCACAAGAGACCCAGTACTTC
TRBV19	once	TRBD2	TRBJ2-3	CASSRAAGGPLSTDTQYF	TGTGCCAGTAGTCGTGCAGCGGGGGGGCCTCTCTCGACAGATACGCAGTATTTT
TRBV9	-	-	TRBJ1-5	CASSPNGPFWPSQPQHF	TGTGCCAGCAGCCCAAACGGGCCCTTCTGGCCGAGTCAGCCCCAGCATTTT
TRBV19	-	-	TRBJ1-5	CASSPAGAQPQHF	TGTGCCAGTTCTCCCGCCGGGGCCCAGCCCCAGCATTTT
TRBV9	-	-	TRBJ2-7	CASSVGASEREIAEQYF	TGTGCCAGCAGCGTAGGAGCGTCGGAAAGGGAAATTGCCGAGCAGTACTTC
TRBV7-9	once	-	TRBJ1-2	CASSLGTNYGYTF	TGTGCCAGCAGCTTAGGGACTAACTATGGCTACACCTTC
TRBV28	-	-	TRBJ1-3	CASSLAAAHSGNTIYF	TGTGCCAGCAGTTTGGCGGCAGCTCACTCTGGAAACACCATATATTTT
TRBV5-1	-	-	TRBJ1-1	CASSYTLNTEAFF	TGCGCCAGCAGCTATACATTGAACACTGAAGCTTTCTTT
TRBV7-9	-	-	TRBJ2-5	CASSQFLETQYF	TGTGCCAGCAGCCAGTTCCTGGAGACCCAGTACTTC
TRBV5-1	-	TRBD1	TRBJ1-1	CASSLKTGVDGTEAFF	TGCGCCAGCAGCTTAAAGACAGGGGTCGACGGCACTGAAGCTTTCTTT
TRBV6-5	-	TRBD1	TRBJ2-1	CASSSGTGGMDWVF	TGTGCCAGCAGTTCCGGGACAGGGGGCATGGATTGGGTCTTC
TRBV11-1	-	-	TRBJ2-3	CASTLGRGSPSTDTQYF	TGTGCCAGCACCCTAGGACGGGGTTCGCCTAGCACAGATACGCAGTATTTT
TRBV28	-	TRBD1	TRBJ2-1	CASSRPGTGKIEQFF	TGTGCCAGCAGCCGCCCCGGGACAGGGAAAATTGAGCAGTTCTTC
TRBV6-1	-	-	TRBJ2-5	CASSERPRETQYF	TGTGCCAGCAGTGAAAGGCCCCGGGAGACCCAGTACTTC
TRBV6-1	-	-	TRBJ1-2	CASSEDSRYGYTF	TGTGCCAGCAGTGAGGACAGCCGCTATGGCTACACCTTC
TRBV5-1	few	-	TRBJ2-1	CASSLASYNEQFF	TGCGCCAGCAGCTTGGCCTCCTACAATGAGCAGTTCTTC
TRBV9	-	-	TRBJ2-2	CASSPSGALATGELFF	TGTGCCAGCAGTCCCTCGGGGGCGCTGGCCACCGGGGAGCTGTTTTTT
TRBV11-1	-	TRBD1	TRBJ1-2	CASSSSYRGDYGYTF	TGTGCCAGCAGTTCCTCGTACAGGGGGGACTATGGCTACACCTTC
TRBV13	few	-	TRBJ1-1	CASSVRVNTEAFF	TGTGCCAGCAGCGTCCGGGTGAACACTGAAGCTTTCTTT
TRBV6-5	-	-	TRBJ1-4	CASRDRTYNEKLFF	TGTGCCAGCAGAGACAGGACCTATAATGAAAAACTGTTTTTT
TRBV4-1	few	-	TRBJ1-1	CASSPHANTEAFF	TGCGCCAGCAGCCCCCATGCGAACACTGAAGCTTTCTTT